The 24 T cell receptor beta chains below come from one sample, sequenced in a study of blood T cell repertoires in COVID-19. Repertoires were generated with immunoSEQ multiplex PCR, while TCRdb's copy carries only in-frame clones and drops some. The sample has about 99,000 clones; around 82% are singletons. The sequenced sample was peripheral blood. These receptors were taken from a human donor in a cohort sampled during active or convalescent COVID-19.

The rearrangement uses TRBV5-4 and TRBJ2-6, with 7 bases matching TRBD1. The length of the CDR3 is 19 residues. The V gene end was trimmed by 4 bases and the J gene end by 0 bases; junction bases not matched to a gene: 13. Per the germline V gene, CDR1 is SGHNT and CDR2 is YYREEE (reference sequence). The CDR3 here is CASSTLRDRHRSGANVLTF. In nucleotides, the CDR3 is TGTGCCAGCAGCACCCTCCGGGACAGACACCGCTCTGGGGCCAACGTCCTGACTTTC. Full variable domain (remainder filled in from reference TRBV5-4 and TRBJ2-6): ETGVTQSPTHLIKTRGQQVTLRCSSQSGHNTVSWYQQALGQGPQFIFQYYREEENGRGNFPPRFSGLQFPNYSSELNVNALELDDSALYLCASSTLRDRHRSGANVLTFGAGSRLTVL.

The chain employs TRBV9 and TRBJ1-3; 9 nucleotides agree with TRBD1. Germline trimming cut 0 bases from V and 2 bases from J; bases unmatched to any gene: 3. Germline V CDR1 and CDR2: SGDLS, YYNGEE. CDR3 length: 16 residues. The CDR3 DNA follows: TGTGCCAGCAGCGTAGCGGGGACAGGGACTGGAAACACCATATATTTT. This translates into CASSVAGTGTGNTIYF. The full variable domain, its missing parts supplied by reference TRBV9 and TRBJ1-3, is DSGVTQTPKHLITATGQRVTLRCSPRSGDLSVYWYQQSLDQGLQFLIQYYNGEERAKGNILERFSAQQFPDLHSELNLSSLELGDSALYFCASSVAGTGTGNTIYFGEGSWLTVV.

This clone was seen repeatedly, ten times or more. The J gene is TRBJ1-1, the V gene TRBV6-6; a weak D match, TRBD1 (6 bases). The CDR3 loop spans 15 amino acids. V was pared by 5 bases and J by 0 bases, with 13 bases between. CDR1 and CDR2 from the germline V gene are MNHNY and SVGAGI (reference sequence). CDR3 DNA sequence: TGTGCCAGCAGTACCTGGACAGTCTTGAACACTGAAGCTTTCTTT. Encoded protein: CASSTWTVLNTEAFF.

V is TRBV7-9 and J is TRBJ1-1; 8 nucleotides line up with TRBD1. This CDR3 has 15 residues. Germline assignment: CDR1 SEHNR and CDR2 FQNEAQ (reference sequence). V shed 1 base, J shed 5 bases, and the junction held 6 bases outside the gene matches. CDR3 sequence reads: CASSLGTGMETEAFF. CDR3 in DNA: TGTGCCAGCAGCTTAGGGACAGGGATGGAGACTGAAGCTTTCTTT.

This rearrangement joins TRBV12-3 or TRBV12-4 to TRBJ1-1, with D unresolved. This CDR3 is built from 12 residues. V was shortened by 7 bases and J by 3 bases, with 9 bases between the two germline ends. CDR3 in amino acids: CASKQSHTEAFF. The CDR3 region has the DNA TGTGCCAGCAAACAGAGCCACACTGAAGCTTTCTTT.

Remarks on this clone: One end of the junction fails to match germline, which may point to a read error. The chain carries TRBV5-6 and TRBJ2-5; TRBD1 matches 7 bases. Looked up from germline, CDR1 is SGHDT and CDR2 is YYEEEE. The CDR3 consists of 12 residues. CDR3 bases: TGTGCCAGCAGCTTGGCTCTGGGACAGAGGGACTTC. Its translation: CASSLALGQRDF.

This chain joins TRBV25-1 and TRBJ2-4; no clear D gene. CDR1 and CDR2 from the germline V gene are MGHDK and SYGVNS. The V end lost 6 bases, the J end lost 2 bases, and 17 bases lay between the germline ends. The CDR3 is 16 amino acids. The DNA of the CDR3 is TGTGCCAGCAGCCAGAGGTCCGACGCCACCAAAAACATTCAGTACTTC. It codes for CASSQRSDATKNIQYF.

This chain uses TRBV28 with TRBJ1-2, with TRBD1 as a possible D gene (5 bases). V was trimmed by 6 bases and J by 4 bases, leaving 12 bases between them. There are 13 residues in the CDR3. Germline-derived CDR1 and CDR2 are MDHEN and SYDVKM. The CDR3 DNA reads as TGTGCCAGCAGGGGGGGAGGGCCCTATGGCTACACCTTC. It translates to CASRGGGPYGYTF.

DNA of the CDR3: TGTGCCAGCAGCTTAAGGGACAGGGAATCTAACTATGGCTACACCTTC. Translated, it gives CASSLRDRESNYGYTF. V gene TRBV7-9 combines with J gene TRBJ1-2; 9 bases map to TRBD1. J lost 0 bases, V lost 2 bases, and 4 bases had no gene match. This CDR3 comprises 16 residues. Germline lookup yields CDR1 SEHNR and CDR2 FQNEAQ (reference sequence).

This clone has just a few counts. The V and J genes are TRBV24-1 and TRBJ2-2; 16 positions match TRBD2. The trim removed 0 bases at V and 6 bases at J, leaving 6 bases unmatched. The CDR3 length is 19 residues. CDR1 and CDR2 (germline): KGHDR, SFDVKD. CDR3 protein: CATSDLSGLAGGRSGELFF. The DNA of the CDR3 is TGTGCCACCAGTGATTTGTCGGGACTAGCGGGGGGGCGATCCGGGGAGCTGTTTTTT.

The chain couples TRBV19 to TRBJ1-2; TRBD1 agrees at 10 bases. There are 13 residues in the CDR3. With V trimmed by 9 bases and J by 8 bases, 9 bases remained unmatched. Germline loops: CDR1 LNHDA, CDR2 SQIVND (reference sequence). The CDR3 bases are TGTGCCAGAGGGACAGGGGAACCGGTGGGCTACACCTTC. Its protein product is CARGTGEPVGYTF.

This clone has a single count. The rearrangement links TRBV19 to TRBJ2-5; 13 bases are shared with TRBD2. Germline trimming cut 5 bases from V and 2 bases from J; bases unmatched to any gene: 8. This CDR3 is 17 amino acids long. Germline CDR1 LNHDA, CDR2 SQIVND (reference sequence). This CDR3 is CASSAGLAGRRQETQYF. CDR3 in DNA: TGTGCCAGTAGTGCGGGACTAGCGGGGCGACGACAAGAGACCCAGTACTTC.

This clone occurred once. The gene calls are TRBV7-9 and TRBJ2-7; D is possibly TRBD2 (6 bases). The germline V gene has CDR1 SEHNR and CDR2 FQNEAQ (reference sequence). Trimming left V 2 bases short and J 5 bases short, with 10 bases between. The CDR3 length is 13 residues. The CDR3 protein is CASSLPGTDEQYF. CDR3 in DNA: TGTGCCAGCAGCTTACCAGGGACTGACGAGCAGTACTTC. Supplemented by reference TRBV7-9 and TRBJ2-7, the full variable domain reads DTGVSQNPRHKITKRGQNVTFRCDPISEHNRLYWYRQTLGQGPEFLTYFQNEAQLEKSRLLSDRFSAERPKGSFSTLEIQRTEQGDSAMYLCASSLPGTDEQYFGPGTRLTVT.

The V and J genes are TRBV14 and TRBJ2-7; 9 bases fit TRBD1. Germline-derived CDR1 and CDR2 are SGHDN and FVKESK. V dropped 2 bases and J dropped 2; count of bases not matched to a gene: 7. This CDR3 has 16 amino acids. CDR3 loop: CASSQRGQGGPYEQYF. The CDR3 DNA reads as TGTGCCAGCAGCCAACGGGGACAGGGAGGCCCCTACGAGCAGTACTTC. Based on the CDR3 plus reference TRBV14 and TRBJ2-7, the full variable domain is EAGVTQFPSHSVIEKGQTVTLRCDPISGHDNLYWYRRVMGKEIKFLLHFVKESKQDESGMPNNRFLAERTGGTYSTLKVQPAELEDSGVYFCASSQRGQGGPYEQYFGPGTRLTVT.

The genes are TRBV28 and TRBJ1-6, with 8 bases aligning to TRBD1. The CDR3 is 14 amino acids. The germline CDR1 and CDR2 sequences are MDHEN and SYDVKM. With 6 bases clipped from V and 10 bases from J, the junction kept 8 bases outside the gene matches. CDR3 loop: CASRNPGGVSPLHF. The CDR3 bases are TGTGCCAGCAGGAACCCAGGGGGCGTCTCACCCCTCCACTTT.

V and J are TRBV5-6 and TRBJ1-6, with TRBD1 matching over 7 bases. Germline V CDR1 and CDR2: SGHDT, YYEEEE. The J segment lost 14 bases and the V segment lost 0 bases, leaving 14 bases of the junction unmatched. The CDR3 is made up of 16 amino acids. The CDR3 loop is CASSLVAGTVPESLHF. In DNA, the CDR3 is TGTGCCAGCAGCTTGGTGGCCGGGACAGTACCCGAATCCCTCCACTTT.

This sequence joins TRBV18 and TRBJ2-2; maybe TRBD2 (5 bases). CDR1 and CDR2 from the germline V gene are KGHSH and LQKENI. V was pared by 3 bases and J by 5 bases, with 13 bases between. The CDR3 length is 15 residues. CDR3 sequence reads: CASSPRNRETGELFF. CDR3 DNA sequence: TGTGCCAGCTCACCGCGGAATAGGGAGACCGGGGAGCTGTTTTTT. Filled out from reference TRBV18 and TRBJ2-2, the complete variable domain reads NAGVMQNPRHLVRRRGQEARLRCSPMKGHSHVYWYRQLPEEGLKFMVYLQKENIIDESGMPKERFSAEFPKEGPSILRIQQVVRGDSAAYFCASSPRNRETGELFFGEGSRLTVL.

The chain combines TRBV28 with TRBJ2-4; the D gene is possibly TRBD1 (6 bases). The CDR3 is 14 amino acids. CDR1 is MDHEN, CDR2 SYDVKM, per germline. The V end lost 4 bases, the J end lost 2 bases, and 9 bases lay between the germline ends. In DNA, the CDR3 is TGTGCCAGCAGTTGGACAGACACCAAAAACATTCAGTACTTC. As protein: CASSWTDTKNIQYF.

The V and J genes are TRBV7-9 and TRBJ2-7; a weak D match, TRBD2 (6 bases). Germline V gives CDR1 SEHNR, CDR2 FQNEAQ (reference sequence). This CDR3 has 12 residues. Trimming pared 11 bases from V and 2 bases from J, leaving 13 bases between. The CDR3 is CAGGNGPYEQYF. In nucleotides, the CDR3 is TGTGCCGGGGGGAACGGACCCTACGAGCAGTACTTC.

This chain connects TRBV7-9 to TRBJ1-1; TRBD1 is a possible D gene (6 bases). V lost 2 bases and J lost 0, with 10 bases in between. The CDR3 totals 15 residues. The germline V gene encodes CDR1 SEHNR and CDR2 FQNEAQ (reference sequence). CDR3: CASSLIRTVNTEAFF. The CDR3 coding sequence is TGTGCCAGCAGCTTAATCAGGACAGTGAACACTGAAGCTTTCTTT.

The chain recombines TRBV19 with TRBJ1-2; 7 positions agree with TRBD1. The V and J ends lost 3 bases and 4 bases, in that order; junction bases with no gene match: 14. Per germline, CDR1 LNHDA and CDR2 SQIVND (reference sequence). The CDR3 spans 17 residues. CDR3 in DNA: TGTGCCAGTAGTATCACCCGATCGGACAGGTGGGGCTATGGCTACACCTTC. Amino acids: CASSITRSDRWGYGYTF.

This chain connects TRBV29-1 to TRBJ1-1; 10 nucleotides match TRBD1. The CDR3 is 10 residues long. The V gene's germline CDR1 is SQVTM and CDR2 ANQGSEA. V dropped 7 bases and J dropped 10; count of bases not matched to a gene: 3. CDR3 in DNA: TGCAGCGGGGGGACAGGGGTAGCTTTCTTT. It is translated as CSGGTGVAFF. The whole variable domain, remainder taken from reference TRBV29-1 and TRBJ1-1, is SAVISQKPSRDICQRGTSLTIQCQVDSQVTMMFWYRQQPGQSLTLIATANQGSEATYESGFVIDKFPISRPNLTFSTLTVSNMSPEDSSIYLCSGGTGVAFFGQGTRLTVV.

V and J are TRBV3-1 (or the pseudogene TRBV3-2) and TRBJ1-2, with D uncertain. Trimming took off 11 bases at V and 7 bases at J, with 11 bases between the two ends. Germline CDR1 and CDR2: LGHDT and YNNKEL (reference sequence). The CDR3 loop spans 10 amino acids. CDR3 sequence: CAARGVGYTF. The DNA of the CDR3 is TGTGCCGCACGCGGGGTTGGCTACACCTTC.

The rearrangement joins TRBV6-5 to TRBJ1-1; a weak D match, TRBD1 (5 bases). The V and J ends lost 0 bases and 5 bases respectively, with 10 bases between them. This CDR3 contains 14 residues. Germline CDR1 is MNHEY and CDR2 is SVGAGI. CDR3 sequence reads: CASSYSGGTTEAFF. For the CDR3, the DNA is TGTGCCAGCAGTTACTCGGGGGGTACAACTGAAGCTTTCTTT.